This T cell receptor (beta chain) originates from a study of CD4 and CD8 cells across lung adenocarcinoma regions. TCRdb recomputed calls from the PCR reads with MiXCR, one row per CDR3 protein. The sample contains some 27,000 distinct CDR3 sequences, 50% to 55% of which appear only once. Per the germline V gene, CDR1 is MNHEY and CDR2 is SVGAGI. The V and J ends lost 7 bases and 5 bases respectively, with 11 bases between them. CDR3 length: 12 amino acids. Sequenced input: CD8+ T cells from the center of a lung tumor. The source is a male donor with lung adenocarcinoma. The CD4 and CD8 labels of this study may be unreliable. V usage is TRBV6-5 and J usage is TRBJ2-5; a possible D gene is TRBD2 (5 bases). CDR3 coding DNA: TGTGCCAGCATGTTTAGAGGGGAGACCCAGTACTTC. Encoded protein: CASMFRGETQYF.